One and the same sample provided the 2 T cell receptor beta chains below, sequenced in a study of blood T cell repertoires in COVID-19. Generated by immunoSEQ multiplex PCR, the TCRdb table keeps only in-frame clones and is missing some. The table has 450,000 to 500,000 clones, approximately 85% seen once; the top ten hold 3% to 4%. Sequenced: peripheral blood. The receptors were sampled from a human donor in a cohort sampled during active COVID-19.

V is TRBV5-1 and J is TRBJ2-3; the match to TRBD2 covers 8 bases. This CDR3 has 17 amino acids. Germline CDR1 SGHRS, CDR2 YFSETQ. Germline trimming cut 4 bases from V and 0 bases from J; bases unmatched to any gene: 10. The CDR3 DNA sequence: TGCGCCAGCAGCCCCTCCGGACTAGCTGTTAGCACAGATACGCAGTATTTT. This codes for CASSPSGLAVSTDTQYF.

This chain links TRBV7-9 with TRBJ1-4, with 11 nucleotides matching TRBD1. J was trimmed by 8 bases and V by 5 bases; bases with no gene match: 7. The CDR3 length is 15 residues. Germline V gene lookup returns CDR1 SEHNR and CDR2 FQNEAQ (reference sequence). CDR3 protein: CASSRAGQGEEKLFF. CDR3 sequence (DNA): TGTGCCAGCAGCCGGGCGGGACAGGGGGAAGAAAAACTGTTTTTT. Supplemented by reference TRBV7-9 and TRBJ1-4, the full variable domain reads DTGVSQNPRHKITKRGQNVTFRCDPISEHNRLYWYRQTLGQGPEFLTYFQNEAQLEKSRLLSDRFSAERPKGSFSTLEIQRTEQGDSAMYLCASSRAGQGEEKLFFGSGTQLSVL.